Shown below are 29 T cell receptor beta chains from a single sample sequenced in a study of shared clonotypes between healthy human individuals. Some clones are missing from TCRdb's copy, which holds only in-frame ones; the method was immunoSEQ multiplex PCR. This sample has millions of clones, with roughly 94% found just once. Sequenced input: naive CD4+ T cells sorted from blood. Subset specified: CD45RA+ positively selected. The origin of the receptors is a young man in good health.

The chain joins TRBV6-6 to TRBJ2-4; D is possibly TRBD1 (6 bases). The CDR3 is 14 residues long. Germline V gives CDR1 MNHNY, CDR2 SVGAGI (reference sequence). The ends were cut back, 6 bases at V and 5 bases at J, with 14 bases in the middle. The chain's CDR3 is CASRLQGEENIQYF. CDR3 bases: TGTGCCAGCAGATTACAGGGCGAGGAAAACATTCAGTACTTC.

The rearrangement links TRBV29-1 to TRBJ2-5; 7 bases map to TRBD1. The CDR3 loop spans 13 amino acids. V dropped 5 bases and J dropped 5; count of bases not matched to a gene: 8. The V gene's germline CDR1 is SQVTM and CDR2 ANQGSEA. CDR3 sequence reads: CSVNRGNRETQYF. For the CDR3, the DNA is TGCAGCGTTAACAGGGGTAATCGGGAGACCCAGTACTTC.

This chain joins TRBV30 and TRBJ2-7; D perhaps matches TRBD1 (5 bases). CDR1 and CDR2 from the germline V gene are GTSNPN and SVGIG (reference sequence). This CDR3 comprises 13 residues. V was cut by 4 bases and J by 6 bases, with 16 bases left in between. The CDR3 nucleotides read TGTGCCTGGACTCAGGGAAACTCGGGCGAGCAGTACTTC. It specifies CAWTQGNSGEQYF.

Concerning this clone itself: Distinct nucleotide sequences in the sample also encode this CDR3. The V call is TRBV18, the J call TRBJ2-7; 10 nucleotides align to TRBD2. V gave up 0 bases and J gave up 4 bases; unmatched junction bases: 3. There are 15 residues in the CDR3. Germline CDR1 is KGHSH and CDR2 is LQKENI. CDR3 sequence reads: CASSPPLAGAYEQYF. The CDR3 DNA sequence: TGTGCCAGCTCACCACCCCTAGCGGGAGCGTACGAGCAGTACTTC. The variable domain in full, completed from reference TRBV18 and TRBJ2-7, reads NAGVMQNPRHLVRRRGQEARLRCSPMKGHSHVYWYRQLPEEGLKFMVYLQKENIIDESGMPKERFSAEFPKEGPSILRIQQVVRGDSAAYFCASSPPLAGAYEQYFGPGTRLTVT.

This sequence joins TRBV2 and TRBJ1-2; D possibly corresponds to TRBD1 (5 bases). The V end lost 2 bases, the J end lost 4 bases, and 11 bases lay between the germline ends. Germline CDR1 reads SNHLY; CDR2 reads FYNNEI. The CDR3 runs 14 residues. CDR3 coding DNA: TGTGCCAGCAGTGAAATGGGACCTACCTATGGCTACACCTTC. Encoded protein: CASSEMGPTYGYTF.

The CDR3 here is CASSATPGGTGNTIYF. DNA for the CDR3: TGTGCCAGCAGCGCGACCCCTGGGGGAACTGGAAACACCATATATTTT. The gene calls are TRBV9 and TRBJ1-3, with a weak D call TRBD1 (5 bases). V was cut by 3 bases and J by 2 bases, with 15 bases left in between. CDR1 is SGDLS and CDR2 is YYNGEE in the germline V gene. CDR3 length equals 16 residues.

CDR3 sequence reads: CASSLAGTGNPGPQHF. CDR3 sequence (DNA): TGTGCCAGCAGCTTAGCGGGGACAGGGAACCCTGGGCCCCAGCATTTT. The rearrangement uses TRBV7-9 and TRBJ1-5; 9 nucleotides agree with TRBD1. Per germline, CDR1 SEHNR and CDR2 FQNEAQ (reference sequence). The CDR3 runs 16 residues. Trimming removed 0 bases from V and 9 bases from J; junction bases left unmatched: 9.

J is TRBJ2-7 and V is TRBV5-1; 7 bases are shared with TRBD2. After removal of 1 base from V and 3 bases from J, the junction contained 7 bases not matched to a gene. Germline loops: CDR1 SGHRS, CDR2 YFSETQ. The CDR3 runs 15 residues. CDR3 sequence (DNA): TGCGCCAGCAGCTTGTCGGGCGGGAGTGACTACGAGCAGTACTTC. Its protein is CASSLSGGSDYEQYF.

This chain connects TRBV2 to TRBJ2-2; the D gene is possibly TRBD2 (6 bases). V lost 3 bases, J lost 5 bases, and 10 bases lay in between. CDR3 length: 14 amino acids. Germline V gene data show CDR1 as SNHLY and CDR2 as FYNNEI. The CDR3 coding sequence is TGTGCCAGCAGTGATCGGCGGGAAACCGGGGAGCTGTTTTTT. This translates into CASSDRRETGELFF. Looking up the rest from reference TRBV2 and TRBJ2-2 gives the full variable domain: EPEVTQTPSHQVTQMGQEVILRCVPISNHLYFYWYRQILGQKVEFLVSFYNNEISEKSEIFDDQFSVERPDGSNFTLKIRSTKLEDSAMYFCASSDRRETGELFFGEGSRLTVL.

The genes are TRBV5-4 and TRBJ1-6; the D gene is possibly TRBD1 (5 bases). The CDR3 runs 14 residues. V lost 0 bases, J lost 8 bases, and 9 bases lay in between. CDR1 is SGHNT, CDR2 YYREEE, per germline (reference sequence). CDR3 region: CASSLGQIDSPLHF. The DNA for the CDR3 is TGTGCCAGCAGCTTGGGACAGATCGATTCACCCCTCCACTTT.

This chain uses TRBV29-1 with TRBJ2-5; TRBD2 matches 10 bases. This CDR3 has 15 amino acids. Germline loops: CDR1 SQVTM, CDR2 ANQGSEA. Trimming cost V 6 bases and J 3 bases; bases outside gene matches: 10. This CDR3 is CSVGGLAFPEETQYF. In DNA, the CDR3 is TGCAGCGTGGGGGGACTAGCGTTCCCAGAAGAGACCCAGTACTTC.

The chain combines TRBV7-6 with TRBJ2-1, with D perhaps TRBD1 or TRBD2 (5 bases each). V lost 3 bases, J lost 5 bases, and 11 bases lay in between. The CDR3 extends over 14 amino acids. CDR1 SGHVS and CDR2 FNYEAQ come from the germline V gene. The CDR3 protein is CASSLGTLNNEQFF. CDR3 coding DNA: TGTGCCAGCAGCTTGGGGACGCTAAACAATGAGCAGTTCTTC.

The chain uses TRBV6-5 and TRBJ2-5; a weak D match, TRBD1 (5 bases). The length of the CDR3 is 14 residues. Germline assignment: CDR1 MNHEY and CDR2 SVGAGI. V was cut by 0 bases and J by 5 bases, with 10 bases left in between. In DNA, the CDR3 is TGTGCCAGCAGTTACTCGAGGACATCTGAGACCCAGTACTTC. This gives the protein CASSYSRTSETQYF.

Written as DNA, the CDR3 is TGTGCCGCCAAAAGGGGCGGTAATGAAAAACTGTTTTTT. Translation gives CAAKRGGNEKLFF. The J gene is TRBJ1-4, the V gene TRBV10-3, with a tentative D call TRBD1 (5 bases). Germline V lookup: CDR1 ENHRY, CDR2 SYGVKD. V lost 11 bases, J lost 4 bases, and 14 bases lay in between. The CDR3 covers 13 residues.

The V gene is TRBV6-1, the J gene TRBJ1-4, with TRBD1 matching over 7 bases. J gave up 7 bases and V 6 bases, and 5 bases lay outside the gene matches. The CDR3 covers 13 residues. Germline V gene data show CDR1 as MNHNS and CDR2 as SASEGT. CDR3 in DNA: TGTGCCAGCAGGAGGGGGCAGGGTGAAAAACTGTTTTTT. Its translation: CASRRGQGEKLFF.

This chain joins TRBV18 and TRBJ2-2; D unclear. Trimming took off 1 base at V and 0 bases at J, with 15 bases between the two ends. The CDR3 sequence is 18 residues long. The germline V gene encodes CDR1 KGHSH and CDR2 LQKENI. The CDR3 DNA sequence: TGTGCCAGCTCACCACGGAGTTGGTCGGTGACGAACACCGGGGAGCTGTTTTTT. This gives the protein CASSPRSWSVTNTGELFF.

This chain links TRBV7-2 with TRBJ2-7, with D hard to call. The CDR3 runs 18 residues. Germline V lookup: CDR1 SGHTA, CDR2 FQGNSA. V was pared by 1 base and J by 1 base, with 20 bases between. CDR3 in DNA: TGTGCCAGCAGCTTAGTGGCACCCTACGGGTTGGGGTCCTACGAGCAGTACTTC. It translates to CASSLVAPYGLGSYEQYF. The whole variable domain, remainder taken from reference TRBV7-2 and TRBJ2-7, is GAGVSQSPSNKVTEKGKDVELRCDPISGHTALYWYRQSLGQGLEFLIYFQGNSAPDKSGLPSDRFSAERTGGSVSTLTIQRTQQEDSAVYLCASSLVAPYGLGSYEQYFGPGTRLTVT.

The genes are TRBV25-1 and TRBJ1-2; 11 bases line up with TRBD1. The germline CDR1 and CDR2 sequences are MGHDK and SYGVNS. The V and J ends lost 4 bases and 11 bases, in that order; junction bases with no gene match: 9. The CDR3 spans 14 residues. CDR3 sequence reads: CASSVGLGTGGYTF. For the CDR3, the DNA is TGTGCCAGCAGTGTGGGGCTCGGGACAGGGGGTTACACCTTC.

Points on this clone: The identical CDR3 is also encoded by other nucleotide sequences in the sample. The genes are TRBV14 and TRBJ1-1; D uncertain. Germline V gene lookup returns CDR1 SGHDN and CDR2 FVKESK. Trimming shortened V by 5 bases and J by 0 bases, and 7 bases separated the two germline ends. The CDR3 spans 13 residues. CDR3: CASSSSLNTEAFF. In DNA form, the CDR3 reads TGTGCCAGCAGCTCATCCTTGAACACTGAAGCTTTCTTT.

For this clone: Other DNA sequences of this sample code for an identical CDR3. This chain links TRBV28 with TRBJ1-5; maybe TRBD1 (5 bases). Trimming removed 3 bases from V and 2 bases from J, with 8 bases in between. The germline V gene has CDR1 MDHEN and CDR2 SYDVKM. The CDR3 is 14 amino acids. The CDR3 loop is CASSLGPRNQPQHF. The CDR3 bases are TGTGCCAGCAGTTTGGGACCTCGCAATCAGCCCCAGCATTTT.

The J gene is TRBJ1-3, the V gene TRBV28; 10 bases match TRBD1. This CDR3 spans 15 amino acids. CDR1 and CDR2 (germline): MDHEN, SYDVKM. The V and J ends lost 4 bases and 4 bases, in that order; junction bases with no gene match: 4. Written as DNA, the CDR3 is TGTGCCAGCAGTTGGGGACAGGGGACGGGAAACACCATATATTTT. Translation: CASSWGQGTGNTIYF.

This clone was detected only a few times. At the DNA level, this CDR3 is encoded by other sequences in the same sample as well. The genes are TRBV9 and TRBJ2-1; D is uncertain. This CDR3 comprises 11 residues. Germline V gives CDR1 SGDLS, CDR2 YYNGEE. V was trimmed by 0 bases and J by 7 bases, leaving 2 bases between them. The CDR3 protein is CASSVENEQFF. CDR3 in DNA: TGTGCCAGCAGCGTAGAAAATGAGCAGTTCTTC.

The chain carries TRBV4-3 and TRBJ2-1; unclear D gene. Trimming stripped 1 base from V and 5 bases from J, with 12 bases between. The CDR3 runs to 15 residues. Germline V gene sequence: CDR1 LGHNA, CDR2 YSLEER. The CDR3 protein is CASSQVVRLDNEQFF. CDR3 DNA sequence: TGCGCCAGCAGCCAAGTTGTTAGGCTTGACAATGAGCAGTTCTTC.

The chain employs TRBV18 and TRBJ2-3, with D tentatively TRBD2 (6 bases). V shed 0 bases and J shed 7 bases, with 17 bases lying between them. Germline assignment: CDR1 KGHSH and CDR2 LQKENI. The CDR3 sequence is 16 residues long. CDR3 loop: CASSPPMGLLGNTQYF. CDR3 DNA: TGTGCCAGCTCACCACCGATGGGACTCTTGGGAAATACGCAGTATTTT.

The chain is built from TRBV30 and TRBJ1-2, with D unclear. Germline loops: CDR1 GTSNPN, CDR2 SVGIG (reference sequence). V lost 0 bases and J 4 bases, leaving 9 bases between the germline ends. This CDR3 spans 13 amino acids. The CDR3 bases are TGTGCCTGGAGTGTGAACGGCTTCTATGGCTACACCTTC. Its translation: CAWSVNGFYGYTF.

The genes are TRBV5-1 and TRBJ2-7; 13 bases agree with TRBD2. Germline values: CDR1 SGHRS, CDR2 YFSETQ. Trimming removed 1 base from V and 4 bases from J; junction bases left unmatched: 2. The CDR3 has 15 residues. CDR3 in amino acids: CASSLTSGGAYEQYF. CDR3 nucleotide sequence: TGCGCCAGCAGCTTGACTAGCGGGGGGGCTTACGAGCAGTACTTC.

The chain employs TRBV10-1 and TRBJ1-5, with unresolved D. Per germline, CDR1 WNHNN and CDR2 SYGVQD (reference sequence). With 7 bases removed from V and 0 bases from J, the gap between germline ends came to 10 bases. The CDR3 contains 14 residues. The CDR3 coding sequence is TGCGCCAGCATTCGGACTGTTAGCAATCAGCCCCAGCATTTT. As protein: CASIRTVSNQPQHF.

The chain links TRBV5-5 to TRBJ1-2; D unresolved. CDR3 size: 14 residues. Trimming shortened V by 0 bases and J by 4 bases, and 10 bases separated the two germline ends. In germline, CDR1 is SGHKS, CDR2 YYEKEE (reference sequence). In DNA form, the CDR3 reads TGTGCCAGCAGCTTGGACACCACGGGCTATGGCTACACCTTC. This gives the protein CASSLDTTGYGYTF.

The V and J genes are TRBV29-1 and TRBJ1-1, with 8 positions matching TRBD1. Trimming at V came to 7 bases and at J to 4 bases, leaving 8 bases not matched to a gene. Germline V gives CDR1 SQVTM, CDR2 ANQGSEA. This CDR3 contains 13 residues. The CDR3 here is CSGVTGASTEAFF. Written as DNA, the CDR3 is TGCAGCGGCGTGACAGGGGCGAGCACTGAAGCTTTCTTT. The full variable domain, with the rest looked up from reference TRBV29-1 and TRBJ1-1, is SAVISQKPSRDICQRGTSLTIQCQVDSQVTMMFWYRQQPGQSLTLIATANQGSEATYESGFVIDKFPISRPNLTFSTLTVSNMSPEDSSIYLCSGVTGASTEAFFGQGTRLTVV.